This TCR beta chain was observed in a study of shared clonotypes between healthy human individuals. The wider study: Three plates were used per donor for CD4 naive, three for CD4 memory, two for CD8 naive and one for CD8 memory. Study-level results: With few donors, the genetic and exposure-history diversity represented was limited. Compared with clonotypes that all four donors shared, non-shared clonotypes had lower generation probabilities.

Within Nashville, Tennessee resided all donors, each a Caucasian adult. The data were produced by immunoSEQ multiplex PCR, yet TCRdb's version contains in-frame clones alone and is incomplete. Among about 1.4 million clones listed, roughly 96% were seen once. As regards this clone: Its cognate antigen is unknown.

The sequencing sample was made of naive CD4+ T cells sorted from blood. The subset here: CD45RA+ positively selected. This clonotype was obtained from a man aged 25 to 40 in good health.

The CDR3 sequence: CASRQAQETQYF. The CDR3 nucleotides are TGTGCCAGCCGACAGGCACAAGAGACCCAGTACTTC. The V and J genes are TRBV28 and TRBJ2-5, with a possible D match to TRBD1 (6 bases). The V and J ends lost 8 bases and 2 bases respectively, with 9 bases between them. Germline assignment: CDR1 MDHEN and CDR2 SYDVKM. This CDR3 has 12 amino acids.